This paragraph reports one TCR beta chain. The target antigen is unknown. TCRdb reprocessed the reads via MiXCR and lists one record per CDR3 protein. The sample yields almost 90,000 distinct CDR3 sequences, roughly 29% seen once. The data stem from a study of T cell repertoires in cytomegalovirus infection. About the study: Used in the study were CMV epitopes, some recently identified and HLA-C-restricted, others well-studied and HLA-B-restricted. CMV infection and matching HLA type were both indicated by public TCR beta signatures. Study outcomes and limitations: In two of eight donors, the top clonotype was HLA-C-restricted CMV-specific.

Trimming left V 2 bases short and J 6 bases short, with 4 bases between. Germline assignment: CDR1 SEHNR and CDR2 FQNEAQ (reference sequence). This CDR3 region has 11 residues. V usage is TRBV7-9 and J usage is TRBJ1-1; D remains ambiguous. The receptor was derived from a human donor in good health (CMV status not recorded). Some clones in this sample may be carry-over from other donors' samples. Sequencing used CD8+ T cells from cultured PBMCs, obtained from culture after CMV antigen stimulation. The CDR3 spells CASSLPPEAFF. The CDR3 nucleotides are TGTGCCAGCAGCTTACCCCCTGAAGCTTTCTTT.